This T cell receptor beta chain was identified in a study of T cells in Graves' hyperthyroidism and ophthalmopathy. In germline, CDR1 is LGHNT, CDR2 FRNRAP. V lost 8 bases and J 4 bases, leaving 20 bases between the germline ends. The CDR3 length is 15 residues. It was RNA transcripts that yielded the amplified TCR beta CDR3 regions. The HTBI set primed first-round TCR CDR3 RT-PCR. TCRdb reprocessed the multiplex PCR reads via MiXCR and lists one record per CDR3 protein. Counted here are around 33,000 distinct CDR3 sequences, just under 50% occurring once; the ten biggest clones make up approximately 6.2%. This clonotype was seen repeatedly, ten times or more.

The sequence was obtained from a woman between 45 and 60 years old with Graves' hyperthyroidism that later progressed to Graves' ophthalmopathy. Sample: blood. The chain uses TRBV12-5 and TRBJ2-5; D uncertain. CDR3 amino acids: CASSPIVESRETQYF. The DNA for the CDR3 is TGTGCTAGTAGTCCTATTGTTGAGAGCAGAGAGACCCAGTACTTC. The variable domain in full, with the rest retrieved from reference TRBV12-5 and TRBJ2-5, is DARVTQTPRHKVTEMGQEVTMRCQPILGHNTVFWYRQTMMQGLELLAYFRNRAPLDDSGMPKDRFSAEMPDATLATLKIQPSEPRDSAVYFCASSPIVESRETQYFGPGTRLLVL.